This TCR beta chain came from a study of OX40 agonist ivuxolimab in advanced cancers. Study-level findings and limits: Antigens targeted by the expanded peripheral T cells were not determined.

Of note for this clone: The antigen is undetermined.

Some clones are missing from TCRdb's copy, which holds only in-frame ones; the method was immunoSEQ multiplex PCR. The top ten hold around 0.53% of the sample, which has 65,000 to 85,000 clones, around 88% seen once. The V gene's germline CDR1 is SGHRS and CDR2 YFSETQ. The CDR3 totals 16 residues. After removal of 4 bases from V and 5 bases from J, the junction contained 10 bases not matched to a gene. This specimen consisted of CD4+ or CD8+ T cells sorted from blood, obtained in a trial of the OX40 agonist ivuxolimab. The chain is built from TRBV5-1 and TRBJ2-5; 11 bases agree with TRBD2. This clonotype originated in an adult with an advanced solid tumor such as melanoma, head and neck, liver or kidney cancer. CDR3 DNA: TGCGCCAGCAGCAAGAATAGCGGGGGGGCCGGGGAGACCCAGTACTTC. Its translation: CASSKNSGGAGETQYF.